This entry lists 14 T cell receptor beta chains sequenced from one sample in a study of blood T cell repertoires in COVID-19 (dated by TCRdb to 2019 to 2021). The method was the immunoSEQ multiplex PCR assay. The table comes from immuneACCESS by way of TCRdb, which keeps in-frame sequences with V and J called. Part of the clones is missing from these tables; in studies checked, under half for an unresolved V gene and the rest for unknown reasons. The sample profile shows a few hundred thousand clones; roughly 84% of them were found once. The top ten constitute 1.5% of the sample. The specimen was peripheral blood. These receptor sequences come from a woman in her 40s who had recovered from COVID-19.

As regards this clone: The identical CDR3 is also encoded by other nucleotide sequences in the sample. The V gene is TRBV11-1, the J gene TRBJ2-7, with TRBD1 matching 12 bases. CDR3 length: 15 amino acids. V was pared by 5 bases and J by 3 bases, with 5 bases of the junction left unmatched. Germline CDR1 SGHAT, CDR2 FQDESV (reference sequence). The CDR3 DNA follows: TGTGCCAGCAGCCCAAGGGACAGGGGGCTCTACGAGCAGTACTTC. Protein product: CASSPRDRGLYEQYF.

In this sample, this clone turned up once. The chain has TRBV18 and TRBJ1-1, with a tentative D call TRBD1 (6 bases). CDR1 is KGHSH, CDR2 LQKENI, per germline. Trimming stripped 6 bases from V and 1 base from J, with 15 bases between. This CDR3 has 15 amino acids. The CDR3 DNA follows: TGTGCCAGCTCCCTCGGGGGGGGCGGGAACACTGAAGCTTTCTTT. Its translation: CASSLGGGGNTEAFF.

In DNA, the CDR3 is TGCGCCAGCAGCCAAACCTATGGATACGACTCGGGGGGGATTCGAGATGGCTACACCTTC. It encodes CASSQTYGYDSGGIRDGYTF. The rearrangement joins TRBV4-1 to TRBJ1-2, with D perhaps matching TRBD1 (5 bases). The CDR3 contains 20 residues. Trimming removed 2 bases at V and 6 bases at J, with 31 bases between. Germline lookup yields CDR1 MGHRA and CDR2 YSYEKL.

This clone appeared a few times. V is TRBV5-4 and J is TRBJ1-2; 8 bases fit TRBD1. V dropped 1 base and J dropped 8; count of bases not matched to a gene: 7. The V gene's germline CDR1 is SGHNT and CDR2 YYREEE (reference sequence). The CDR3 contains 14 residues. CDR3 bases: TGTGCCAGCAGCTTGTACCAGGGGGCTAAGGGCTACACCTTC. It codes for CASSLYQGAKGYTF.

This clone was detected ten times or more. V is TRBV5-1 and J is TRBJ2-5, with a weak D call TRBD1 (5 bases). CDR1 SGHRS and CDR2 YFSETQ come from the germline V gene. V shed 1 base and J shed 2 bases, with 15 bases lying between them. The CDR3 covers 16 residues. CDR3 sequence reads: CASSLSGGAGQETQYF. CDR3 nucleotides: TGCGCCAGCAGCTTGTCGGGTGGGGCCGGGCAAGAGACCCAGTACTTC.

The rearrangement uses TRBV7-2 and TRBJ2-2; the match to TRBD1 covers 7 bases. V was clipped by 5 bases and J by 5 bases; unmatched bases: 5. CDR3 length equals 14 residues. Looked up from germline, CDR1 is SGHTA and CDR2 is FQGNSA. CDR3 residues: CASSPGTVTGELFF. CDR3 bases: TGTGCCAGCAGCCCCGGGACAGTTACCGGGGAGCTGTTTTTT.

The genes are TRBV11-3 and TRBJ2-3; a possible D gene is TRBD2 (6 bases). Between the trimmed V and J ends, which lost 1 base and 3 bases, there was a span of 11 bases. The V gene's germline CDR1 is SGHNT and CDR2 YENEEA. CDR3 length equals 15 residues. CDR3 sequence: CASSLVGGGTDTQYF. For the CDR3, the DNA is TGTGCCAGCAGCTTAGTAGGTGGGGGGACAGATACGCAGTATTTT.

The chain joins TRBV11-2 to TRBJ1-4; D unclear. Per germline, CDR1 SGHAT and CDR2 FQNNGV. Trimming pared 4 bases from V and 2 bases from J, leaving 17 bases between. CDR3 length equals 17 residues. In nucleotides, the CDR3 is TGTGCCAGCAGCTCCAGAGGCGTGGCGGATACTAATGAAAAACTGTTTTTT. As protein: CASSSRGVADTNEKLFF.

The V and J genes are TRBV7-9 and TRBJ2-5, with 8 bases fitting TRBD1. The trim removed 5 bases at V and 5 bases at J, leaving 13 bases unmatched. The V gene's germline CDR1 is SEHNR and CDR2 FQNEAQ (reference sequence). This CDR3 has 16 amino acids. The CDR3 DNA sequence: TGTGCCAGCAGCCCTCTTGGGCAGGGGGCTGTGGAGACCCAGTACTTC. Translating gives CASSPLGQGAVETQYF.

The chain combines TRBV5-1 with TRBJ2-1; no clear D gene. The V end lost 2 bases, the J end lost 6 bases, and 9 bases lay between the germline ends. The CDR3 is made up of 13 amino acids. CDR1 is SGHRS, CDR2 YFSETQ, per germline. CDR3 amino acids: CASSFDFSNEQFF. The CDR3 DNA follows: TGCGCCAGCAGCTTTGACTTCTCCAATGAGCAGTTCTTC. The variable domain in full, completed from reference TRBV5-1 and TRBJ2-1, reads KAGVTQTPRYLIKTRGQQVTLSCSPISGHRSVSWYQQTPGQGLQFLFEYFSETQRNKGNFPGRFSGRQFSNSRSEMNVSTLELGDSALYLCASSFDFSNEQFFGPGTRLTVL.

V usage is TRBV30 and J usage is TRBJ1-6; a possible D gene is TRBD1 (6 bases). Germline loops: CDR1 GTSNPN, CDR2 SVGIG (reference sequence). The CDR3 loop spans 14 amino acids. V dropped 4 bases and J dropped 9 bases, with 16 bases sitting between them. The CDR3 DNA follows: TGTGCCTGGAACCCCGACAGGAGCGGTTCACCCCTCCACTTT. Encoded protein: CAWNPDRSGSPLHF.

This chain links TRBV24-1 with TRBJ1-4, with TRBD1 matching 7 bases. Germline-derived CDR1 and CDR2 are KGHDR and SFDVKD. This CDR3 has 15 residues. V lost 3 bases and J lost 8; bases outside the gene matches: 8. The CDR3 DNA sequence: TGTGCCACCAGTGATCGGACAGGATGGAGCGAAAAACTGTTTTTT. As protein: CATSDRTGWSEKLFF.

The rearrangement joins TRBV3-1 (or the pseudogene TRBV3-2) to TRBJ2-1; D may be TRBD1 (6 bases). The CDR3 is 14 amino acids. CDR1 is LGHDT, CDR2 YNNKEL, per germline (reference sequence). Trimming pared 4 bases from V and 8 bases from J, leaving 15 bases between. The CDR3, as DNA: TGTGCCAGCAGCCCCCTTGGGGGCGGTGATGAGCAGTTCTTC. It specifies CASSPLGGGDEQFF.

The rearrangement joins TRBV27 to TRBJ2-3, with 7 bases fitting TRBD1. This CDR3 has 17 amino acids. Losses at the gene ends were 2 bases for V and 0 bases for J; bases not matched to a gene: 8. In germline, CDR1 is MNHEY, CDR2 SMNVEV (reference sequence). For the CDR3, the DNA is TGTGCCAGCAGTTTAAGGGGGCCCGCCCTTAGCACAGATACGCAGTATTTT. It is translated as CASSLRGPALSTDTQYF.